The source of this TCR beta chain is a study of identical twins. Study-level results: Potential partial confounding of zero-insertion analyses by invariant MAIT and iNKT cells was noted.

The authors used template switching to add a universal primer site and gave cDNA unique molecular identifiers. TCRdb reanalysed the 5' RACE reads using MiXCR and keeps one entry per CDR3 protein. Counted here are 250,000 or so distinct CDR3 sequences, 6.5% to 9.5% occurring once; the ten biggest clones make up 3% to 3.5%. Note on this clonotype: The antigen remains unidentified.

This same sample was also part of a study on yellow fever vaccine responses in identical twins.

Sequencing used CD8+ T cells sorted from blood. This clonotype originated in a woman under 30 in good health.

The CDR3 spells CASSQDRWTEAFF. CDR3 DNA sequence: TGCGCCAGCAGCCAAGATCGGTGGACTGAAGCTTTCTTT. The V gene is TRBV4-1, the J gene TRBJ1-1; D gene uncertain. From germline, CDR1 is MGHRA and CDR2 YSYEKL. Trimming took 0 bases from V and 5 from J, leaving 7 bases between them. CDR3 length: 13 residues.